Listed below are T cell receptor beta chains from one sample, sequenced in a study of T cell responses to AZD1222 COVID-19 vaccine. The data were produced by immunoSEQ multiplex PCR, yet TCRdb's version contains in-frame clones alone and is incomplete. The sample has approximately 100,000 clones; approximately 87% are singletons. The sample in question was peripheral blood, obtained on day 0 of AZD1222 vaccination. Receptors originate from an adult in good health. CDR3s include the opening cysteine and the closing phenylalanine or tryptophan. D genes are given only for firm matches. Size is omitted from some rows. Given values are once, few, many or a class for expanded clones.

abundance: -; d_gene: TRBD1; j_gene: TRBJ2-1; len: 14; v_gene: TRBV7-9; CDR3nt: TGTGCCAGCAGCTATTCACAGGGGTGGAATGAGCAGTTCTTC; CDR3aa: CASSYSQGWNEQFF
abundance: -; d_gene: -; j_gene: TRBJ1-5; len: 14; v_gene: TRBV5-6; CDR3nt: TGTGCCAGCAGCTTGGTGACAGATGAACAGCCCCAGCATTTT; CDR3aa: CASSLVTDEQPQHF
abundance: -; d_gene: TRBD1; j_gene: TRBJ1-5; len: 14; v_gene: TRBV28; CDR3nt: TGTGCCAGCAGTTCGGGGCAGGGGGCTCAGCCCCAGCATTTT; CDR3aa: CASSSGQGAQPQHF
abundance: -; d_gene: -; j_gene: TRBJ2-2; len: 17; v_gene: TRBV6-2/TRBV6-3; CDR3nt: TGTGCCAGCAGTTACTCAAAGAGGCAGCAGAACACCGGGGAGCTGTTTTTT; CDR3aa: CASSYSKRQQNTGELFF
abundance: -; d_gene: -; j_gene: TRBJ2-5; len: 14; v_gene: TRBV29-1; CDR3nt: TGCAGCGTGGCCCAGGCCGCTTTAAGAGAGACCCAGTACTTC; CDR3aa: CSVAQAALRETQYF
abundance: few; d_gene: -; j_gene: TRBJ2-1; len: 14; v_gene: TRBV5-1; CDR3nt: TGCGCCAGCAGCCCAGTAGTTGAGGACAATGAGCAGTTCTTC; CDR3aa: CASSPVVEDNEQFF
abundance: -; d_gene: -; j_gene: TRBJ2-3; len: 12; v_gene: TRBV5-1; CDR3nt: TGCGCCAGCTCGGGCAGCACAGATACGCAGTATTTT; CDR3aa: CASSGSTDTQYF
abundance: -; d_gene: -; j_gene: TRBJ1-4; len: 16; v_gene: TRBV7-2; CDR3nt: TGTGCCAGCAGCCCACTCATCACCGGGGGAAGTGAAAAACTGTTTTTT; CDR3aa: CASSPLITGGSEKLFF
abundance: -; d_gene: -; j_gene: TRBJ2-4; len: 20; v_gene: TRBV5-1; CDR3nt: TGCGCCAGCAGCCCCGCGCAGCCGGGAGCCGGGCCCCTAACCAAAAACATTCAGTACTTC; CDR3aa: CASSPAQPGAGPLTKNIQYF
abundance: -; d_gene: -; j_gene: TRBJ1-5; len: 14; v_gene: TRBV2; CDR3nt: TGTGCCAGCAGTGAGGGGAGGGGCAATCAGCCCCAGCATTTT; CDR3aa: CASSEGRGNQPQHF
abundance: -; d_gene: -; j_gene: TRBJ2-7; len: 14; v_gene: TRBV6-6; CDR3nt: TGTGCCAGCAGTCCATCGCAGGGGACCTACGAGCAGTACTTC; CDR3aa: CASSPSQGTYEQYF
abundance: -; d_gene: -; j_gene: TRBJ1-2; len: 15; v_gene: TRBV7-6; CDR3nt: TGTGCCAGCAGTATTAACGATGGCAGGTCGGAAGGCTACACCTTC; CDR3aa: CASSINDGRSEGYTF
abundance: -; d_gene: -; j_gene: TRBJ1-6; len: 16; v_gene: TRBV9; CDR3nt: TGTGCCAGCAGACCCCTGGGCGGGTCCTATAATTCACCCCTCCACTTT; CDR3aa: CASRPLGGSYNSPLHF
abundance: -; d_gene: -; j_gene: TRBJ2-1; len: 16; v_gene: TRBV6-2/TRBV6-3; CDR3nt: TGTGCCAGCAGTTCCCAGACAGGGAGGCTAGGCAATGAGCAGTTCTTC; CDR3aa: CASSSQTGRLGNEQFF
abundance: -; d_gene: -; j_gene: TRBJ1-5; len: 11; v_gene: TRBV24-1; CDR3nt: TGTGCCACCGAAAATAGGGGCCACCAGCATTTT; CDR3aa: CATENRGHQHF
abundance: -; d_gene: TRBD2; j_gene: TRBJ2-3; len: 16; v_gene: TRBV7-3; CDR3nt: TGTGCCAGCAGTTTATTTGCCGGGACTAGCGGAGATACGCAGTATTTT; CDR3aa: CASSLFAGTSGDTQYF
abundance: -; d_gene: TRBD1; j_gene: TRBJ1-1; len: 14; v_gene: TRBV5-4; CDR3nt: TGTGCCAGCAGCTTGGTAGGGACAGACACTGAAGCTTTCTTT; CDR3aa: CASSLVGTDTEAFF
abundance: -; d_gene: -; j_gene: TRBJ1-3; len: 16; v_gene: TRBV19; CDR3nt: TGTGCCAGTAGTTCAACAGGGCCCTCCTCTGGAAACACCATATATTTT; CDR3aa: CASSSTGPSSGNTIYF
abundance: once; d_gene: -; j_gene: TRBJ1-2; len: 16; v_gene: TRBV9; CDR3nt: TGTGCCAGCAGCGTAGCCGCAACAGGGAATGGCTATGGCTACACCTTC; CDR3aa: CASSVAATGNGYGYTF
abundance: few; d_gene: -; j_gene: TRBJ2-1; len: 14; v_gene: TRBV9; CDR3nt: TGTGCCAGCAGCTCCCCACAGGGTTGGGGTGAGCAGTTCTTC; CDR3aa: CASSSPQGWGEQFF
abundance: few; d_gene: TRBD2; j_gene: TRBJ2-2; len: 14; v_gene: TRBV11-2; CDR3nt: TGTGCCAGCAGACTAGCGGGGAGGGACGGGGAGCTGTTTTTT; CDR3aa: CASRLAGRDGELFF
abundance: -; d_gene: TRBD1; j_gene: TRBJ2-7; len: 14; v_gene: TRBV28; CDR3nt: TGTGCCAGCAGAGGGCGACAGGGTTCCTACGAGCAGTACTTC; CDR3aa: CASRGRQGSYEQYF
abundance: -; d_gene: -; j_gene: TRBJ2-7; len: 14; v_gene: TRBV18; CDR3nt: TGTGCCAGCTCCGCTCGGGACACGATCTACGAGCAGTACTTC; CDR3aa: CASSARDTIYEQYF
abundance: -; d_gene: -; j_gene: TRBJ2-1; len: 11; v_gene: TRBV20-1; CDR3nt: TGCAGTGCCGGAACTAACAATGAGCAGTTCTTC; CDR3aa: CSAGTNNEQFF
abundance: few; d_gene: -; j_gene: TRBJ1-1; len: 14; v_gene: TRBV28; CDR3nt: TGTGCCAGCAGTTTACCGACCCCCGGCGCTGAAGCTTTCTTT; CDR3aa: CASSLPTPGAEAFF
abundance: -; d_gene: TRBD2; j_gene: TRBJ2-7; len: 15; v_gene: TRBV5-4; CDR3nt: TGTGCCAGCGGACTCGTGGGACTAGCGGGAACCGAGCAGTACTTC; CDR3aa: CASGLVGLAGTEQYF
abundance: -; d_gene: -; j_gene: TRBJ2-3; len: 11; v_gene: TRBV29-1; CDR3nt: TGCAGCGTTTCTGTAGAGAGTACGCAGTATTTT; CDR3aa: CSVSVESTQYF
abundance: -; d_gene: -; j_gene: TRBJ2-3; len: 16; v_gene: TRBV2; CDR3nt: TGTGCCAGCAGTGGCCTGGGGCTAGCCGACAGAGATACGCAGTATTTT; CDR3aa: CASSGLGLADRDTQYF
abundance: few; d_gene: TRBD1; j_gene: TRBJ2-7; len: 16; v_gene: TRBV7-9; CDR3nt: TGTGCCAGCAGCTTATCGGGACAGTTCCAAACCTACGAGCAGTACTTC; CDR3aa: CASSLSGQFQTYEQYF
abundance: -; d_gene: TRBD1; j_gene: TRBJ1-2; len: 17; v_gene: TRBV2; CDR3nt: TGTGCCAGCAGAAAGGACAGGGGCGCCCAAGATAACTATGGCTACACCTTC; CDR3aa: CASRKDRGAQDNYGYTF
abundance: -; d_gene: -; j_gene: TRBJ1-2; len: 13; v_gene: TRBV5-1; CDR3nt: TGCGCCAGCAGCACATTGGGGGCGGCTGGCTACACCTTC; CDR3aa: CASSTLGAAGYTF
abundance: -; d_gene: TRBD2; j_gene: TRBJ2-7; len: 16; v_gene: TRBV19; CDR3nt: TGTGCCAGTAGTATAAGCTCGGCTAGCGGTGCTTACGAGCAGTACTTC; CDR3aa: CASSISSASGAYEQYF
abundance: -; d_gene: TRBD2; j_gene: TRBJ2-7; len: 16; v_gene: TRBV7-9; CDR3nt: TGTGCCAGCAGCTTCCGGACTAGCGGGAGCTCCTACGAGCAGTACTTC; CDR3aa: CASSFRTSGSSYEQYF
abundance: -; d_gene: -; j_gene: TRBJ2-7; len: 15; v_gene: TRBV14; CDR3nt: TGTGCCAGCAGCCAGGGAGGACTCCGGGCCTTCGAGCAGTACTTC; CDR3aa: CASSQGGLRAFEQYF
abundance: -; d_gene: -; j_gene: TRBJ1-3; len: 15; v_gene: TRBV4-3; CDR3nt: TGCGCCAGCAGCCAAGAGGCCAACTCTGGAAACACCATATATTTT; CDR3aa: CASSQEANSGNTIYF
abundance: -; d_gene: TRBD2; j_gene: TRBJ2-1; len: 15; v_gene: TRBV4-1; CDR3nt: TGCGCCAGCAGCCAGGGAGCGGGAGGGCTCAATGAGCAGTTCTTC; CDR3aa: CASSQGAGGLNEQFF
abundance: -; d_gene: -; j_gene: TRBJ1-1; len: 13; v_gene: TRBV7-2; CDR3nt: TGTGCCAGCAGCTTATCCGTGAACACTGAAGCTTTCTTT; CDR3aa: CASSLSVNTEAFF
abundance: -; d_gene: -; j_gene: TRBJ1-1; len: 14; v_gene: TRBV19; CDR3nt: TGTGCCAGTACCACTGGAGGGGTAGGCACTGAAGCTTTCTTT; CDR3aa: CASTTGGVGTEAFF
abundance: -; d_gene: -; j_gene: TRBJ2-2; len: 15; v_gene: TRBV3-1/TRBV3-2; CDR3nt: TGTGCCAGCAGCCAAGCCGGGACTCCGGCCGGGGAGCTGTTTTTT; CDR3aa: CASSQAGTPAGELFF
abundance: -; d_gene: -; j_gene: TRBJ1-2; len: 13; v_gene: TRBV7-2; CDR3nt: TGTGCCAGCAGCTTAGGGGCAGGGAGTGGCTACACCTTC; CDR3aa: CASSLGAGSGYTF